The source of this T cell receptor (beta chain) is a study of blood T cell repertoires in COVID-19. Study-level information: COVID-19 samples from acute and convalescent phases originated in the United States, Italy and Spain. Sources were T cells, B-cell-depleted T cells, or PBMCs; the material itself was cDNA or gDNA.

This CDR3 has 15 residues. V was clipped by 6 bases and J by 1 base; unmatched bases: 8. CDR1 is MNHEY and CDR2 is SMNVEV in the germline V gene (reference sequence). Authors' analysis steps: Estimation of nucleated cell counts relied on the amplification of reference gene primers. The table came from immunoSEQ multiplex PCR; TCRdb's copy has only in-frame clones and leaves some out. The DNA was the basis for D and trimming; V, J and clone size are from that table. The sample lists around 100,000 clones; about 90% were seen once. This sequence joins TRBV27 and TRBJ1-1; TRBD1 matches at 7 bases. The sample taken for sequencing was peripheral blood. This TCR was recovered from a man in his thirties or forties in a cohort sampled during active COVID-19. The CDR3 bases are TGTGCCAGCAGCCTAAGGGACAGTCAGAACACTGAAGCTTTCTTT. Its translation: CASSLRDSQNTEAFF.